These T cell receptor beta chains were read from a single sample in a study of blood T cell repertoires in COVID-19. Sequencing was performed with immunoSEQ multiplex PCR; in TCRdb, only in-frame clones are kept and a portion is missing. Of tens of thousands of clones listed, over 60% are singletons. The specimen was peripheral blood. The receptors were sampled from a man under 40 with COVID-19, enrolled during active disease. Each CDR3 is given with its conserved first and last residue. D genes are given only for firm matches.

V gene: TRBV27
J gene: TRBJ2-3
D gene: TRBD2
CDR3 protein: CALDEGGISRSTDTQYF

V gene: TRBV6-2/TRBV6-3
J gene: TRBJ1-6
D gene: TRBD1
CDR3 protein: CASSWDSGVGSPLHF

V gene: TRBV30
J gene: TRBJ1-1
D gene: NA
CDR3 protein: CAWNGEVQGTEAFF

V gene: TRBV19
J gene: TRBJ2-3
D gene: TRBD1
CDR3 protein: CASSTQTGLADTQYF

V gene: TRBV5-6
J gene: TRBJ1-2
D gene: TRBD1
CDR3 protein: CASSPGTGDRDGYTF

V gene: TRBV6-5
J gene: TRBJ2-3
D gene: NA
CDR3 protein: CASSLTGADTQYF

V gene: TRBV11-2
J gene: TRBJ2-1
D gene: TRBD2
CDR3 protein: CASSLGGWWFF

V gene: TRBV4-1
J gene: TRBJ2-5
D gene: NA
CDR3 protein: CASRSEPQETQYF

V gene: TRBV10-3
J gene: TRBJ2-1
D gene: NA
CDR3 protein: CATGRTGSSYNEQFF

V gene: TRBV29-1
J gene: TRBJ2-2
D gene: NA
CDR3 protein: CSALAPRDTGELFF

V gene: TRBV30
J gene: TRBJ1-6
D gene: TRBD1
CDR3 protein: CASAGTGGYNSPLHF

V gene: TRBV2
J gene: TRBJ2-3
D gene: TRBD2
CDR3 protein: CASLSSGGSTDTQYF

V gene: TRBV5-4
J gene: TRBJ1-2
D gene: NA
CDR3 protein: CASSSYRENYGYTF

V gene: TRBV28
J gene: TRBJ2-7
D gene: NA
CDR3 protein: CASSLWTGSSYEQYF

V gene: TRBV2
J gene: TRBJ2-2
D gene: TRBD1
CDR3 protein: CASGTGLNTGELFF

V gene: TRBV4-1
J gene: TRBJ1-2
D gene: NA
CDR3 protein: CASSQGWGRIYTF

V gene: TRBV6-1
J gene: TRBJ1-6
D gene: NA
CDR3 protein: CASSEGGSGNSPLHF

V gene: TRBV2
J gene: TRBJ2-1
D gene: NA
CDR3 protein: CASSEDSSRPEQFF

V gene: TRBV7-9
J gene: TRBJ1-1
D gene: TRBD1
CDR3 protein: CASSSLPGTGVTEAFF

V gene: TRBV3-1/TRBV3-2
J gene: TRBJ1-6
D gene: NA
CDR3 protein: CASSQMGRSSYNSPLHF

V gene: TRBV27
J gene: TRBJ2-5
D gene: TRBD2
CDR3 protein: CASSPRASGETQYF

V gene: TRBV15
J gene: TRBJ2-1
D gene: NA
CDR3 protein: CATSRHNLAQDYNEQFF

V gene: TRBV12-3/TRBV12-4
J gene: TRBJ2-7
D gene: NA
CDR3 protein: CASSFGRAYEQYF

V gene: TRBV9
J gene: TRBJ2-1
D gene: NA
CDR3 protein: CASSVVGANEQFF

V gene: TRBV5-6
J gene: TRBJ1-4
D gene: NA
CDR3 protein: CASSLRSGVREKLFF

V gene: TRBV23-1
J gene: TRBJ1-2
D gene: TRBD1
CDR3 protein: CASSQSLTGVRNGYTF

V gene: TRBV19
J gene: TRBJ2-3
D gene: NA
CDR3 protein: CASSPGDSDTQYF

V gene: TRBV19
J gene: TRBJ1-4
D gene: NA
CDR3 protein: CASSHIQGEKLFF

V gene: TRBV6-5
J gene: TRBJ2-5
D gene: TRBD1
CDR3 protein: CASRDRGLGGTQYF

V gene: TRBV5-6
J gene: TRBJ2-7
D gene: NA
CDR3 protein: CASSYPGQGTYEQYF

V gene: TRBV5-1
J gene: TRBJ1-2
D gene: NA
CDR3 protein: CASSLDSLNYGYTF

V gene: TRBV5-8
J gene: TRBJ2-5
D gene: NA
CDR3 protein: CASSSARETQYF

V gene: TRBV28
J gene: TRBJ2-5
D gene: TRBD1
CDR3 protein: CASSPWDRQQETQYF

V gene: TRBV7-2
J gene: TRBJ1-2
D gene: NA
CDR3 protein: CASSSPREHYGYTF

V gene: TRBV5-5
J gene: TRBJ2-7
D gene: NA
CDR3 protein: CASSQNRGTSYEQYF

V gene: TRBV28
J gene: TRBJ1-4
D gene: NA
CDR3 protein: CASSLTAINEKLFF

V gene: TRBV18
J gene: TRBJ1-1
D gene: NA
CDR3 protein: CASSPPGQNTEAFF

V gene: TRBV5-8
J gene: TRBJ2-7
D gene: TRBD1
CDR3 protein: CASSRTGSSYEQYF

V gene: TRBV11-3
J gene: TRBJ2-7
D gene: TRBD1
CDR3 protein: CASSRQGAGSYEQYF

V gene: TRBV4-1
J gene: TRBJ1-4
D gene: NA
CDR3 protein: CASSQGGQGREKLFF

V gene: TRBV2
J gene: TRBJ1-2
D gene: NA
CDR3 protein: CASSEIGSGVNYGYTF

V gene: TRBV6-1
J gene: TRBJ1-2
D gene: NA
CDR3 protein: CASSEGFQALGGYTF

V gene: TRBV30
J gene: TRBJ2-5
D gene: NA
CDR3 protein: CAWNRGGGETQYF

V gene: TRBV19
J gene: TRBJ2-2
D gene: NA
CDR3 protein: CASSPHEVGLHTGELFF

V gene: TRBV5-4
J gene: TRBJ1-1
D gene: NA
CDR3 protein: CASSPGGVPNTEAFF

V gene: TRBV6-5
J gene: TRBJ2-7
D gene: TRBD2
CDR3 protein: CASRYSGSWSYEQYF

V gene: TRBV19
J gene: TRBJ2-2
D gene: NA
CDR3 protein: CASGRTANTGELFF

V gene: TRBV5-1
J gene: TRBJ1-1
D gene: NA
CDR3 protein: CASSLDRVADTEAFF

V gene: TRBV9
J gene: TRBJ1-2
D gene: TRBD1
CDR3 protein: CASSPTGGASYGYTF

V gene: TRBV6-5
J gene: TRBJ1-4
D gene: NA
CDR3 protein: CASSYVDSKHEKLFF

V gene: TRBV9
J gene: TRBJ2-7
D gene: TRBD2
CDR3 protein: CASSVGEGYEQYF

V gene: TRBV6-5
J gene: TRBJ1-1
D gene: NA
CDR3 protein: CASSALTANTEAFF

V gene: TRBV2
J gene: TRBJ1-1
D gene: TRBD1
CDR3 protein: CASTGDSADTEAFF

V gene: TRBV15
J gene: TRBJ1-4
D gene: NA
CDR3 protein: CATSRAFQGGLSNEKLFF

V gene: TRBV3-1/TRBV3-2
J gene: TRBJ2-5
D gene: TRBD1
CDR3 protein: CASNQGQDEETQYF

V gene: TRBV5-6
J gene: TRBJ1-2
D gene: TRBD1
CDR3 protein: CASSMGQGEFGGYTF

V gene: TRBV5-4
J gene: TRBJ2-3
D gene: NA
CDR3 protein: CASSLVGMGTDTQYF

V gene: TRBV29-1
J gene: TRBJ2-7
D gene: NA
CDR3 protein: CSVDVVEGGEQYF

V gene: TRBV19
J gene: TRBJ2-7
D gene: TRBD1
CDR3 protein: CASKKRTGGYEQYF